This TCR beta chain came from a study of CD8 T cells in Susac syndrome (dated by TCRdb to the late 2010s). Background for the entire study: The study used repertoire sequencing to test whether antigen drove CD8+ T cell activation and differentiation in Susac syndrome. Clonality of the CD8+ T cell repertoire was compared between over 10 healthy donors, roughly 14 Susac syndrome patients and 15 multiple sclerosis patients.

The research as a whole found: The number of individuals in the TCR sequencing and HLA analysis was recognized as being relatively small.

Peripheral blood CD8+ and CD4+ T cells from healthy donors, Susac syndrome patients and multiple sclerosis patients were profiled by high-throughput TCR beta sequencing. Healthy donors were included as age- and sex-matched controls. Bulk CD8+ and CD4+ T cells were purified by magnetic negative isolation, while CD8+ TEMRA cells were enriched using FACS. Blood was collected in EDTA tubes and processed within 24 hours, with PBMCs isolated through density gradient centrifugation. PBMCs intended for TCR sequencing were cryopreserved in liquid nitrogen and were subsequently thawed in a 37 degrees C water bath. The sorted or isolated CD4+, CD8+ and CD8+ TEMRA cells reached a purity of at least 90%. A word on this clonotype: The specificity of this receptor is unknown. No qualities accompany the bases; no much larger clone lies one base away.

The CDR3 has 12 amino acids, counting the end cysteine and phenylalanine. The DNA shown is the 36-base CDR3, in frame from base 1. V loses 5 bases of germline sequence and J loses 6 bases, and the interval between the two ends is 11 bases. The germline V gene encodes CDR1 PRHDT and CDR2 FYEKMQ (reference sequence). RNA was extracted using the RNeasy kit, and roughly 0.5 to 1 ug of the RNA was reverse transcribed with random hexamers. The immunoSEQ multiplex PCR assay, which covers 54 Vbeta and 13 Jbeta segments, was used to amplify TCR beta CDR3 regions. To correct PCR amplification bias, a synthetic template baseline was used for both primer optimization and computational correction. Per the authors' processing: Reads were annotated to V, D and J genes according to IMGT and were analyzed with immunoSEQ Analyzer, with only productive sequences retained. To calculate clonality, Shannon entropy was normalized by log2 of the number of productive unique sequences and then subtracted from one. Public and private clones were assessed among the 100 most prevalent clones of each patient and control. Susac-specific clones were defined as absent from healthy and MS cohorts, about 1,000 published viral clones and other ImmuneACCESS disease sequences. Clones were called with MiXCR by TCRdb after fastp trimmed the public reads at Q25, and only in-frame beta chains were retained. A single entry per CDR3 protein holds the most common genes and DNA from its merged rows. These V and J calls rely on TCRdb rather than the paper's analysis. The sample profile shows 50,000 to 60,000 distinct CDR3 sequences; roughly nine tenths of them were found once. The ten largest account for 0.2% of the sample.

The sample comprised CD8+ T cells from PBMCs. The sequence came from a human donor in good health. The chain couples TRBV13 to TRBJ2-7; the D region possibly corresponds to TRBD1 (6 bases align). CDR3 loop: CASSPRTAEQYF. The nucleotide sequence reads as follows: TGTGCCAGCAGCCCTCGGACAGCCGAGCAGTACTTC.